This entry lists 18 T cell receptor beta chains sequenced from one sample in a study of CD8 T cells in ankylosing spondylitis. TCRdb analysed the 5' RACE reads with MiXCR anew, one entry per CDR3 protein. The sample consists of 250,000 to 300,000 distinct CDR3 sequences, 20% of them appearing once. The specimen sequenced was blood, either unsorted or a sorted T cell fraction (not recorded which). Receptors originate from a male donor with ankylosing spondylitis or in good health (not recorded which).

The CDR3 DNA reads as TGTGCCAGCAGATCACCGGGACAGGGTAATGAAAAACTGTTTTTT. It is translated as CASRSPGQGNEKLFF. V is TRBV12-3 or TRBV12-4 and J is TRBJ1-4, with TRBD1 matching 9 bases. The CDR3 extends over 15 amino acids. Trimming removed 6 bases from V and 4 bases from J; junction bases left unmatched: 6.

This clonotype was observed a few times. The chain links TRBV9 to TRBJ2-3; D not certain. This CDR3 region has 14 residues. Germline lookup yields CDR1 SGDLS and CDR2 YYNGEE. Trimming cost V 0 bases and J 2 bases, with 7 bases left between them. The CDR3 coding sequence is TGTGCCAGCAGCGTAGGGCAGCTCACAGATACGCAGTATTTT. Its translation is CASSVGQLTDTQYF.

The chain is built from TRBV5-1 and TRBJ2-3, with 10 bases fitting TRBD2. V gave up 0 bases and J gave up 1 base; unmatched junction bases: 5. CDR3 length equals 17 residues. Germline CDR1 SGHRS, CDR2 YFSETQ. The DNA of the CDR3 is TGCGCCAGCAGCTTGGCCCGGACTAGCGGCCGCACAGATACGCAGTATTTT. Its translation: CASSLARTSGRTDTQYF.

This clonotype was counted only a few times. The gene calls are TRBV29-1 and TRBJ1-3; no clear D gene. Trimming removed 5 bases from V and 0 bases from J, with 11 bases in between. The germline V gene encodes CDR1 SQVTM and CDR2 ANQGSEA. The CDR3 covers 14 residues. CDR3 sequence reads: CSVRRGFSGNTIYF. The CDR3, as DNA: TGCAGCGTTAGACGAGGATTCTCTGGAAACACCATATATTTT.

This clonotype was seen a handful of times. The chain employs TRBV29-1 and TRBJ1-2; weak D call: TRBD1 (5 bases). This CDR3 is 13 amino acids long. V dropped 3 bases and J dropped 2 bases, with 10 bases sitting between them. Germline V gives CDR1 SQVTM, CDR2 ANQGSEA. CDR3 residues: CSVDGASNYGYTF. CDR3 in DNA: TGCAGCGTTGATGGGGCTTCAAACTATGGCTACACCTTC.

As regards this clonotype: An end of the junction does not agree with germline; a read error may underlie this. The V gene is TRBV3-1, the J gene TRBJ2-1; 9 bases map to TRBD2. The CDR3 is 15 amino acids. Germline CDR1 LGHDT, CDR2 YNNKEL (reference sequence). The CDR3 loop reads CASGSSGSSHNEQFF. For the CDR3, the DNA is TGTGCCAGCGGAAGTAGCGGGAGCTCCCACAATGAGCAGTTCTTC.

The chain joins TRBV12-3 or TRBV12-4 to TRBJ2-2, with D perhaps matching TRBD1 (6 bases). This CDR3 is built from 15 residues. Trimming stripped 3 bases from V and 7 bases from J, with 15 bases between. The CDR3 DNA reads as TGTGCCAGCAGTTTGGACGCAGGGGCCGTCGGGGAGCTGTTTTTT. This encodes CASSLDAGAVGELFF.

This clonotype was detected only a few times. V gene TRBV4-1 combines with J gene TRBJ2-2, with TRBD1 matching 9 bases. Trimming at V came to 3 bases and at J to 6 bases, leaving 5 bases not matched to a gene. The CDR3 extends over 15 amino acids. In germline, CDR1 is MGHRA, CDR2 YSYEKL. DNA of the CDR3: TGCGCCAGCAGCCACAAACAGGGGGCGGCCGGGGAGCTGTTTTTT. Residues: CASSHKQGAAGELFF.

This clonotype was picked up a small number of times. The genes are TRBV3-1 and TRBJ2-1, with 9 bases lining up with TRBD2. V lost 1 base, J lost 8 bases, and 12 bases stayed unmatched. This CDR3 contains 17 residues. CDR1 LGHDT and CDR2 YNNKEL come from the germline V gene (reference sequence). The CDR3 coding sequence is TGTGCCAGCAGCCAAGTGGGCCTAGCGGGAAAAAGGTATGAGCAGTTCTTC. Its translation is CASSQVGLAGKRYEQFF.

This rearrangement joins TRBV3-1 to TRBJ1-6, with D maybe TRBD1 (6 bases). CDR1 and CDR2 from the germline V gene are LGHDT and YNNKEL (reference sequence). The V end lost 1 base, the J end lost 9 bases, and 19 bases lay between the germline ends. The CDR3 is made up of 17 amino acids. CDR3 region: CASSQGPRGRGLSPLHF. The CDR3 DNA reads TGTGCCAGCAGCCAAGGACCTAGGGGTCGGGGGCTTTCACCCCTCCACTTT.

This clonotype was seen a handful of times. The rearrangement uses TRBV12-3 or TRBV12-4 and TRBJ2-1; 11 bases map to TRBD2. The CDR3 extends over 15 amino acids. Unmatched junction bases numbered 4, after V lost 3 bases and J lost 6 bases. The CDR3 sequence: CASSLSSGGANEQFF. The DNA for the CDR3 is TGTGCCAGCAGTTTGAGTAGCGGGGGGGCCAATGAGCAGTTCTTC.

The table lists this clonotype with a few counts. The chain joins TRBV29-1 to TRBJ1-1, with 10 bases identical to TRBD1. Trimming took 6 bases from V and 1 from J; bases not matched to a gene: 2. The CDR3 totals 13 residues. The V gene's germline CDR1 is SQVTM and CDR2 ANQGSEA. The chain's CDR3 is CSVGDRGNTEAFF. In nucleotides, the CDR3 is TGCAGCGTGGGGGACAGGGGGAACACTGAAGCTTTCTTT.

The V and J genes are TRBV5-1 and TRBJ2-7, with unresolved D. V shed 4 bases and J shed 6 bases, with 26 bases lying between them. Per the germline V gene, CDR1 is SGHRS and CDR2 is YFSETQ. The CDR3 is made up of 17 amino acids. The CDR3, as DNA: TGCGCCAGCAGCCCCGGTGGGTTTATGCCGAAGGGCGCCGAGCAGTACGTC. Protein product: CASSPGGFMPKGAEQYV.

CDR3 loop: CASSPPGGTGGGYGYTF. As DNA, the CDR3 is TGTGCCAGCAGTCCTCCCGGAGGGACAGGGGGCGGCTATGGCTACACCTTC. This chain links TRBV5-5 with TRBJ1-2, with TRBD1 matching over 12 bases. This CDR3 is 17 amino acids long. CDR1 SGHKS and CDR2 YYEKEE come from the germline V gene (reference sequence). V lost 5 bases to trimming and J lost 4 bases; unmatched junction nucleotides: 12.

This chain joins TRBV6-4 and TRBJ2-2; D uncertain. V was trimmed by 2 bases and J by 4 bases, leaving 8 bases between them. The CDR3 has 14 residues. The V gene's germline CDR1 is MRHNA and CDR2 SNTAGT. CDR3: CASSDSLGTGELFF. CDR3 coding DNA: TGTGCCAGCAGTGACAGTTTGGGCACCGGGGAGCTGTTTTTT.

CDR3 nucleotides: TGCAGTGCTAGAGATCGCGCCTCTAATTCACCCCTCCACTTT. This encodes CSARDRASNSPLHF. The J gene is TRBJ1-6, the V gene TRBV20-1, with unresolved D. Trimming pared 0 bases from V and 6 bases from J, leaving 9 bases between. Germline loops: CDR1 DFQATT, CDR2 SNEGSKA (reference sequence). The CDR3 runs 14 residues.

This chain uses TRBV28 with TRBJ2-3; 8 bases are a match to TRBD2. V dropped 3 bases and J dropped 2; count of bases not matched to a gene: 4. This CDR3 contains 15 residues. Germline V gene data show CDR1 as MDHEN and CDR2 as SYDVKM. CDR3 sequence: CASSLEAGDTDTQYF. In DNA form, the CDR3 reads TGTGCCAGCAGTTTGGAAGCGGGAGACACAGATACGCAGTATTTT. The entire variable domain, with the rest obtained from reference TRBV28 and TRBJ2-3, is as follows: DVKVTQSSRYLVKRTGEKVFLECVQDMDHENMFWYRQDPGLGLRLIYFSYDVKMKEKGDIPEGYSVSREKKERFSLILESASTNQTSMYLCASSLEAGDTDTQYFGPGTRLTVL.

CDR3 residues: CASLYQGRDQPQHF. In DNA form, the CDR3 reads TGTGCCAGCCTATACCAGGGGAGGGATCAGCCCCAGCATTTT. The chain combines TRBV27 with TRBJ1-5, with a tentative D call TRBD1 (6 bases). The CDR3 extends over 14 amino acids. Trimming stripped 8 bases from V and 5 bases from J, with 16 bases between. CDR1 is MNHEY, CDR2 SMNVEV, per germline (reference sequence).